This T cell receptor (beta chain) emerged from a study of early T cells in non-severe SARS-CoV-2 infection. About the study: The study sequenced bulk RNA from unsorted whole blood, with chains unpaired. Study-wide findings and caveats: The VDJdb matching leaned toward anti-spike CD8 responses and overlooked private and CD4 specificities.

cDNA molecules, individually, were tagged with unique molecular identifiers. TCRdb reprocessed the 5' RACE reads via MiXCR and lists one record per CDR3 protein. The sample consists of about 80,000 distinct CDR3 sequences, less than 15% of them appearing once. This clonotype was seen at least ten times. The antigen is undetermined. This receptor was identified in an adult who was a healthcare worker with PCR-confirmed SARS-CoV-2 infection or an uninfected control (not recorded which). Sequenced sample: whole blood.

In nucleotides, the CDR3 is TGTGCCAGCTCACAGGGAATCAATGTGAACACTGAAGCTTTCTTT. Translated, it gives CASSQGINVNTEAFF. This chain connects TRBV18 to TRBJ1-1; D is unclear. Between the trimmed V and J ends, which lost 4 bases and 0 bases, there was a span of 12 bases. Germline assignment: CDR1 KGHSH and CDR2 LQKENI. This CDR3 spans 15 amino acids.